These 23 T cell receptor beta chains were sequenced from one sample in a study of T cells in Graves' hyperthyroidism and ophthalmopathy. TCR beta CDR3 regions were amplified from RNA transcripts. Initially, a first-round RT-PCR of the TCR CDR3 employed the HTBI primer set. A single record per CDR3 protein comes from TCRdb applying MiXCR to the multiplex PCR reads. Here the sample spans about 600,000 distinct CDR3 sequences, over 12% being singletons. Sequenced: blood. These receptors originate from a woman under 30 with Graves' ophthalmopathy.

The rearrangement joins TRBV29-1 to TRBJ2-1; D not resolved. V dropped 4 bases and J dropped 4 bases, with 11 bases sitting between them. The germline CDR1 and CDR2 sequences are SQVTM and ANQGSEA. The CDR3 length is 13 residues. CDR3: CSVAGSRYNEQFF. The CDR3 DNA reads TGCAGCGTTGCCGGGTCCAGGTACAATGAGCAGTTCTTC.

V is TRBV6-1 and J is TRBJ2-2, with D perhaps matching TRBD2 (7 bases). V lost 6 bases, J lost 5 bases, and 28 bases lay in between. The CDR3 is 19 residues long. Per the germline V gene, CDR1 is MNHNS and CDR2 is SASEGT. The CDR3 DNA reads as TGTGCCAGCAGAATGGCCGGTGGGGGGGCGGTGGGGCGGACCGGGGAGCTGTTTTTT. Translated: CASRMAGGGAVGRTGELFF.

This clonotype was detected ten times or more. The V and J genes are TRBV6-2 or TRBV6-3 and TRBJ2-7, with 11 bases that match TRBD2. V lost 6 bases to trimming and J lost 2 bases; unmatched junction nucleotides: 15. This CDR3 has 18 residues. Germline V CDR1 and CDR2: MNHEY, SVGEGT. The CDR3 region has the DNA TGTGCCAGCAGATACGGGACTAGCGGTAAGACACGACCCTACGAGCAGTACTTC. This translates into CASRYGTSGKTRPYEQYF.

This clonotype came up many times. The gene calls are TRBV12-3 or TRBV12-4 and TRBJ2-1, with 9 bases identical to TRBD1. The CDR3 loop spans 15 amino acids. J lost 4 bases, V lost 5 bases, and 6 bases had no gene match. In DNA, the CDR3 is TGTGCCAGCAGTCCGGACAGGGGAACGTACAATGAGCAGTTCTTC. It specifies CASSPDRGTYNEQFF.

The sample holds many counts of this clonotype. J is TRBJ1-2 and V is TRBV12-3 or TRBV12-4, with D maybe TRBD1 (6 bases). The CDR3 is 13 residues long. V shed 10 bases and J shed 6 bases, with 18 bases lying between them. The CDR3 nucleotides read TGTGCCATCCAAGGGGGGGGGCAGGATGGCTACACCTTC. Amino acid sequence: CAIQGGGQDGYTF.

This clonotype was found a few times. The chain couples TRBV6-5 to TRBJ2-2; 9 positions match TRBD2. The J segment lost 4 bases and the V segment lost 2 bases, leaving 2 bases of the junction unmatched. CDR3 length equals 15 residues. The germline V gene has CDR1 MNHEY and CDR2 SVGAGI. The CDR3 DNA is TGTGCCAGCAGTTACGGTAGCGGGAGCACCGGGGAGCTGTTTTTT. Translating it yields CASSYGSGSTGELFF.

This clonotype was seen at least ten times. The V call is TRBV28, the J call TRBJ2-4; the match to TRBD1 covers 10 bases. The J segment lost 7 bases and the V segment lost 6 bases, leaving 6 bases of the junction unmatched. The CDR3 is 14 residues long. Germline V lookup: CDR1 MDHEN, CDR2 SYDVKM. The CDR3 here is CASSLPGQGNIQYF. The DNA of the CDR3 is TGTGCCAGCAGCCTACCGGGACAGGGGAACATTCAGTACTTC. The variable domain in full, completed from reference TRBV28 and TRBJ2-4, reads DVKVTQSSRYLVKRTGEKVFLECVQDMDHENMFWYRQDPGLGLRLIYFSYDVKMKEKGDIPEGYSVSREKKERFSLILESASTNQTSMYLCASSLPGQGNIQYFGAGTRLSVL.

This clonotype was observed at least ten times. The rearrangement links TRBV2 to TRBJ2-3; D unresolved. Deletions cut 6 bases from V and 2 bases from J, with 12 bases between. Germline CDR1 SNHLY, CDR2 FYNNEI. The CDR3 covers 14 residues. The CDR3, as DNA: TGTGCCAGCAGGGATCGGGTCGACACAGATACGCAGTATTTT. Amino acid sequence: CASRDRVDTDTQYF. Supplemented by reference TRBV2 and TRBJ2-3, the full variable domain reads EPEVTQTPSHQVTQMGQEVILRCVPISNHLYFYWYRQILGQKVEFLVSFYNNEISEKSEIFDDQFSVERPDGSNFTLKIRSTKLEDSAMYFCASRDRVDTDTQYFGPGTRLTVL.

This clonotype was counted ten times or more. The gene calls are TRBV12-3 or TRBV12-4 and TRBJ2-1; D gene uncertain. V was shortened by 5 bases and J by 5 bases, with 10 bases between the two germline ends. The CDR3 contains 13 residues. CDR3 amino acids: CASSPAGNNEQFF. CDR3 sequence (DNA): TGTGCCAGCAGTCCGGCAGGAAACAATGAGCAGTTCTTC.

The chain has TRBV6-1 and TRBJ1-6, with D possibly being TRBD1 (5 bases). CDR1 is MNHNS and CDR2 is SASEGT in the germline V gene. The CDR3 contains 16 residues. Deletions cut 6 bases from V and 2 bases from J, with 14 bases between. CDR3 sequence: CASSRDVGAYNSPLHF. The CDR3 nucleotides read TGTGCCAGCAGCCGGGACGTTGGGGCCTATAATTCACCCCTCCACTTT.

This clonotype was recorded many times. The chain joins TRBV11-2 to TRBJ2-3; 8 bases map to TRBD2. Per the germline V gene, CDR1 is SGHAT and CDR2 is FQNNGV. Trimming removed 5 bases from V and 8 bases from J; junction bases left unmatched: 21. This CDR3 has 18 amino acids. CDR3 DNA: TGTGCCAGCAGCCCACTCGCCTCGAAGCGGGAGAGTTCCGGTACGCAGTATTTT. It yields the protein CASSPLASKRESSGTQYF.

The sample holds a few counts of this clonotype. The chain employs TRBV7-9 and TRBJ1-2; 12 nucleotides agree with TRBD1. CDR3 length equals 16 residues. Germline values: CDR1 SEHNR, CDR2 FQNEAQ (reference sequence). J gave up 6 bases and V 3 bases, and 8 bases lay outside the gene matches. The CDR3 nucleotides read TGTGCCAGCAGCTTGCCCCCGGGACAGGGGGCGGATGGCTACACCTTC. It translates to CASSLPPGQGADGYTF.

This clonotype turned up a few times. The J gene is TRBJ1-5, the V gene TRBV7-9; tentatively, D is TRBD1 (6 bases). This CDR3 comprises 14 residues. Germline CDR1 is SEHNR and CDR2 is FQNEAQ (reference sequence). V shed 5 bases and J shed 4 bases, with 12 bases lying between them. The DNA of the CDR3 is TGTGCCAGCAGCCCGGGGGGCCGAAATCAGCCCCAGCATTTT. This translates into CASSPGGRNQPQHF.

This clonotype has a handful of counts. CDR3 coding DNA: TGTGCCAGCAGCTCGGCGACAGGACCCATGAACACTGAAGCTTTCTTT. Protein: CASSSATGPMNTEAFF. The chain uses TRBV5-6 and TRBJ1-1; tentatively, D is TRBD1 (6 bases). The CDR3 contains 16 residues. With 3 bases removed from V and 0 bases from J, the gap between germline ends came to 15 bases. Germline-derived CDR1 and CDR2 are SGHDT and YYEEEE.

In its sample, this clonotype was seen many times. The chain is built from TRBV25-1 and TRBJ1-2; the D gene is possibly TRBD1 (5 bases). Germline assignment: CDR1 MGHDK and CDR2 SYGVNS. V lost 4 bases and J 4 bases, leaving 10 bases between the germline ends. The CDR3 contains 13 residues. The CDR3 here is CASSGRGIYGYTF. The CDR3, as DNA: TGTGCCAGCAGTGGTCGGGGCATCTATGGCTACACCTTC.

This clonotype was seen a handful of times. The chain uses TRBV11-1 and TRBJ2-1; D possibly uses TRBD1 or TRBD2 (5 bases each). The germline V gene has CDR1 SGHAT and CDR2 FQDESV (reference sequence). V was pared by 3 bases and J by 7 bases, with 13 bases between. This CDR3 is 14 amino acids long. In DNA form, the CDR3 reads TGTGCCAGCAGCTTGGATGGTTGGGGGAATGAGCAGTTCTTC. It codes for CASSLDGWGNEQFF.

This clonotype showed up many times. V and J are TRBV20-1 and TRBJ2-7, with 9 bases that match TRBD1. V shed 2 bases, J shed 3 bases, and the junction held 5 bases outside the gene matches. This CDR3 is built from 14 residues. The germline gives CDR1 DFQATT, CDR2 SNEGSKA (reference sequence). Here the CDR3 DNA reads TGCAGTGCTAGAAGAGACAGGGGGAACTACGAGCAGTACTTC. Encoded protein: CSARRDRGNYEQYF.

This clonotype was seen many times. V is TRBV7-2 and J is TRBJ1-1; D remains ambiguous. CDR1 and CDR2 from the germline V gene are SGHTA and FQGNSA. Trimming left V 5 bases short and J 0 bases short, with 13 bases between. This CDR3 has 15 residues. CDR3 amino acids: CASSGRLGMNTEAFF. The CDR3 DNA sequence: TGTGCCAGCAGCGGAAGATTGGGTATGAACACTGAAGCTTTCTTT.

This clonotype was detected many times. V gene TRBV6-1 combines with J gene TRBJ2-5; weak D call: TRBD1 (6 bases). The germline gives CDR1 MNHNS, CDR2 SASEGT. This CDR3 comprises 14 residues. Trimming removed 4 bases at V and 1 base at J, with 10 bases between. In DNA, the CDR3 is TGTGCCAGCAGTGCCACGACAGGCCAAGAGACCCAGTACTTC. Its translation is CASSATTGQETQYF.

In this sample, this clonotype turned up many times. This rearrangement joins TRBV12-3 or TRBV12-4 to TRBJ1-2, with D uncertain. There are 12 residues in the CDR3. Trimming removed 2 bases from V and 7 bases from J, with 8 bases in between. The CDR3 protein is CASSLWGSGYTF. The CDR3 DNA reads TGTGCCAGCAGTTTATGGGGTTCTGGCTACACCTTC.

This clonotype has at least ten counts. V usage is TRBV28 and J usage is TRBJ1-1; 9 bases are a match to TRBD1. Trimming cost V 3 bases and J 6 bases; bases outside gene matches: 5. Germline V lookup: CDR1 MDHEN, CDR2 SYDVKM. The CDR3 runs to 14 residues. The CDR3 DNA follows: TGTGCCAGCAGTTTTCACAGGGGGCGCGCTGAAGCTTTCTTT. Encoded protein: CASSFHRGRAEAFF.

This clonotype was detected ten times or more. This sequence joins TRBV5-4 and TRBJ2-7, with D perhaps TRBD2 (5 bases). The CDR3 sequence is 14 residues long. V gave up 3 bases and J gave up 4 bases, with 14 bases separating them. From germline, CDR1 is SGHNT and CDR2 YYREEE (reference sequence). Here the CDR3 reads CASSSSGTPYEQYF. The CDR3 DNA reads TGTGCCAGCAGCTCGAGCGGAACACCATACGAGCAGTACTTC.

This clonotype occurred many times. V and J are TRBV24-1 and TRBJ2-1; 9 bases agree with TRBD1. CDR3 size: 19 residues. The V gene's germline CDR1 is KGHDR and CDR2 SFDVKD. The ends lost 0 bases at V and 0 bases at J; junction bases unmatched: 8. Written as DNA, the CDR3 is TGTGCCACCAGTGATTTGGGGCCAACAGGGGGCAACTCCTACAATGAGCAGTTCTTC. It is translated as CATSDLGPTGGNSYNEQFF.